This entry is about one T cell receptor beta chain. There is no known antigen for this receptor. No much larger clonotype is one base removed from it; base qualities were not supplied. This record comes from a study of cytomegalovirus exposure and HLA in healthy donors (dated by TCRdb to the late 2010s). About the study as a whole: An earlier analysis of roughly 570 of the donors reported under 300 Gb of sequence data and 117 million unique TCR beta sequences obtained from about 179 million T cells. On average, about 240,000 unique TCR beta nucleotide sequences were sequenced per donor among a few hundred genotyped donors of the cohort, with 15% to 20% of those sequences being non-productive. Around 320 gigabases of sequencing data and tens of millions of unique TCR sequences were included in an early release covering under 650 HLA-typed donors. Genome-wide SNP genotypes for about 65% of the 666 donors were used in a later genetic analysis, which treated that subset as a discovery cohort. A later analysis re-examined previously published TCR beta repertoires from just over 650 donors and added high-resolution HLA genotyping to investigate patterns of TCR occurrence. Rather than drawing on any new phenotypic data, the later analysis identified candidate immune exposures from TCR beta sequences and the way those sequences occurred across donors. Both class I and class II loci were covered by HLA typing, at four-digit resolution. The study used immunosequencing to profile the T cell repertoires of around 600 subjects and linked those repertoires to cytomegalovirus serostatus. All discovery cohort repertoires had been generated on a single sequencing platform. A handful of DR-DQ haplotypes were handled as single units for association and clustering because linkage in the cohort was strong. To predict cytomegalovirus infection status, the study combined high-throughput TCR immunosequencing, statistical association of individual TCRs with disease status, and machine learning. Donor age, sex, ethnicity and CMV serostatus were compiled together with the repertoire data. Of the approximately 370 genotyped donors, roughly 76% were placed in the genetic ancestry cluster associated with self-reported Caucasian donors. An earlier analysis of around 640 of the donors used high-throughput TCR beta sequencing to judge whether each TCR beta V gene segment behaved as functional or pseudogenic. The aim of the study was to test whether cataloging public T cell receptors could identify signatures of past pathogen exposure. Typing coverage varied by locus: roughly 620-640 donors for A, B, C, DRB1 and DQB1; approximately 500 for DQA1; approximately 610 for DPA1; under 490 for DPB1. In addition to the first cohort of 650 to 800 subjects, a separate validation cohort of 130 or so different subjects was used.

On the study overall, not on this receptor specifically: Assigning TCR associations to individual alleles was difficult when HLA alleles, especially DR and DQ, strongly co-occurred. In a later genetic analysis, fewer N-insertions in productive TCRs were reported among donors in an Asian-associated ancestry cluster than the roughly 700-donor mean. In vitro tests confirmed that a few of the cytomegalovirus-associated TCR beta chains recognize cytomegalovirus antigens. Roughly uniform sequencing depth across donors was assumed in presence/absence analyses, although this assumption may not hold. A later genetic analysis associated a missense DCLRE1C variant with V-gene and J-gene trimming of TCR beta chains, and an independent cohort replicated the association. A later analysis associated 16,951 TCR beta sequences with specific HLA alleles at a false discovery rate of 0.05. The cohort was sequenced for TCR beta chains only, and without alpha or paired-chain data the features that could be detected were limited. The 87-base-pair reads could not distinguish some IMGT-functional V segments, including TRBV6-2 and TRBV6-3, so those segments were excluded. Because HLA typing was missing for some donors at each locus, association tests included only the typed subset. While some public TCRs were present in many individuals, most TCR sequences turned up only very rarely across donors. A cluster of highly shared sequence variants was judged likely to be a technical artifact of the sequencing pipeline. Several of the top co-occurrence clusters appeared to be linked to parvovirus B19, influenza, CMV and Epstein-Barr virus, according to a later analysis. The earlier analysis of almost 600 of the donors excluded 15 to 20 rarely observed V segments, including chromosome 9 orphons, because counts were too low. A further reported finding was that TCR beta sequences accurately predicted the HLA-A and HLA-B alleles for most subjects in the first cohort. A later analysis found that TCR association rates varied across HLA loci, with DRB1 alleles showing the most associated TCRs and HLA-C alleles the fewest. CMV serostatus was the only immune exposure information available for the cohort. Broadly in line with IMGT annotations, most TCR beta V segments showed up in productive rearrangements about 90% or about 30% of the time in an earlier analysis of some 590 of the donors. According to a later analysis, most CMV-associated TCR beta chains appeared to be HLA-restricted, and the HLA associations seemed to be driven largely by CMV exposure. In both the original and validation cohorts, the classifier was reported to diagnose cytomegalovirus status with high specificity and sensitivity. In a later analysis, HLA-associated TCR beta chains were found to be more clonally expanded and to have lower generation probabilities than equally common non-associated chains. Correlated functional status among segregating V segments might reflect linkage disequilibrium, but an unknown experimental factor could not be ruled out. The study gave a list of around 170 TCR beta chains associated with cytomegalovirus. The authors suggested that the approach could potentially be generalized to other disease states and immunological phenotypes.

The cohort was made up of about 610 healthy bone marrow donors. Cohort members were all nominally healthy when sampled, although unrecorded immune exposures were likely present. The donor tested CMV seropositive and was one of the 289 seropositive cohort members. Every donor gave a peripheral blood sample, and the peripheral blood mononuclear cells from that sample were used for TCR beta sequencing. Genomic DNA was extracted from the blood cell samples with the Qiagen DNeasy Blood Extraction Kit. V is clipped by 4 bases and J by 6 bases, and the sequence between their germline boundaries is 9 bases long. The germline V gene (reference sequence) provides CDR1 PRHDT and CDR2 FYEKMQ. The CDR3, from cysteine to phenylalanine, totals 12 residues. Only CDR3 DNA remains: 36 bases, in frame from the first base. Libraries were built with the immunoSEQ multiplex PCR assay. A mixture of 60 forward primers for TCR Vbeta segments and 13 reverse primers for TCR Jbeta segments was used in the multiplex PCR. Amplification of the CDR3 region of rearranged TCR beta genes was performed with a multiplex PCR assay on genomic DNA. Amplified TCR beta libraries were sequenced as 87-base-pair reads on the Illumina HiSeq System. From the authors' description of their analysis: Across the 500 to 700 repertoires, a later analysis counted tens of millions of unique TCR beta chains, roughly 11 million of which were shared by at least two donors. To remove PCR and sequencing errors, raw reads were error-corrected and collapsed into unique sequences using a nearest-neighbor algorithm that merged closely related sequences. V, D and J gene segments were assigned by aligning CDR3 sequences to IMGT reference sequences. Each retained sequence needed at least a six-nucleotide match to both a V gene segment and a J gene segment. Rearrangements were classified as productive when the CDR3 lacked stop codons and remained in frame with V and J, and all other rearrangements were classified as non-productive. CDR3 was defined according to IMGT convention as the region running from the second conserved V-encoded cysteine to the conserved J-encoded phenylalanine. The earlier analysis of about 590 of the donors excluded sequences that lacked an unambiguous match to a single V gene segment. In an earlier analysis of roughly 600 of the donors, a V segment was called functional when productive rearrangements were above 56.7%, and segregating when the standard deviation between donors exceeded 5%. A statistical classification framework was built to diagnose cytomegalovirus status from the catalog of TCR beta chain sequences. A later analysis assigned V and J genes by comparing TCR nucleotide sequences with IMGT/GENE-DB human TR gene sequences. Using the TCRdist pipeline, a later analysis assigned CDR3 sequences along with most-parsimonious VDJ recombination scenarios. In a later analysis, each TCR beta chain was defined by its CDR3 amino acid sequence together with its V-gene family, and reads lacking a unique V-gene family were excluded. To address suspected cross-contamination and a sequencing artifact, a later analysis removed some 620 highly shared, low-generation-probability nucleotide sequences. In a later analysis, a clonal expansion index for each public chain was calculated from normalized within-repertoire ranks of inferred template counts. A later analysis computed generation probabilities with a VDJ recombination model fitted to out-of-frame rearrangements, and checked the results against IGoR. In a later analysis, TCR-TCR, TCR-HLA and TCR-CMV co-occurrence was scored with hypergeometric tests, and a repertoire-size bias correction was applied to TCR pairs. In a later analysis, false discovery rates were estimated by permuting HLA or CMV assignments 20 times. In a later analysis, co-occurring TCRs were grouped using DBSCAN, with TCRdist sequence similarity added in when clustering inside HLA-allele-positive subsets. Co-occurrence clustering excluded repertoires with fewer than 30,000 or more than 120,000 public chains, plus five with anomalous nucleotide sharing. The clones in this table, taken by TCRdb from immuneACCESS, are in-frame only. Not every clone is retained; where verified, under half of the shortfall comes from an unresolved V gene, and the cause of the rest is unknown. V, J and clone size were drawn from that table, and D and trimming were deduced from the DNA. The sample profile shows approximately 190,000 clones; approximately 84% of them were found once. The ten most abundant clones make up approximately 2.9% of the sample.

The receptor was derived from a woman aged 50 to 60 in good health and CMV-seropositive. The sequence is built from TRBV13 and TRBJ1-1, with no reliable assignment of the D segment. The sequencing input was PBMCs. This receptor carries the CDR3 CASSSRGPEAFF. In nucleotide form, the sequence is TGTGCCAGCAGCTCCCGGGGTCCTGAAGCTTTCTTT.